These T cell receptor beta chains were read from a single sample in a study of shared clonotypes between healthy human individuals. Using immunoSEQ multiplex PCR, the repertoire was profiled, and TCRdb retains in-frame clones only, with some absent. The profile covers around 510,000 clones, with about 96% appearing a single time and 0.05% to 0.07% taken by the ten largest. The sample consisted of naive CD4+ T cells sorted from blood. Receptor source: a woman in her 30s in good health. CDR3s include the opening cysteine and the closing phenylalanine or tryptophan. Each record gives: clone size, J gene, D gene, V gene, CDR3 DNA, CDR3 protein. The D gene is left open where the match is weak. Rows give clone size only sometimes, using once, few, many, or a class for an expanded clone.

clone_size: NA; j_call: TRBJ2-5; d_call: TRBD1; v_call: TRBV7-8; cdr3_nt: TGTGCCAGCAGCCCACAGGGGCGGCAGGAGACCCAGTACTTC; cdr3_aa: CASSPQGRQETQYF
clone_size: NA; j_call: TRBJ1-6; d_call: NA; v_call: TRBV30; cdr3_nt: TGTGCCTGGAGCCCGATACTGGGTTCACCCCTCCACTTT; cdr3_aa: CAWSPILGSPLHF
clone_size: NA; j_call: TRBJ1-5; d_call: TRBD1; v_call: TRBV28; cdr3_nt: TGTGCCAGCGCAGGAAAAACAGGGGTCCTCCTTTCTGGCAATCAGCCCCAGCATTTT; cdr3_aa: CASAGKTGVLLSGNQPQHF
clone_size: NA; j_call: TRBJ1-6; d_call: NA; v_call: TRBV25-1; cdr3_nt: TGTGCCAGCATTGGGACGACTACGAGGCTCCTCCACTTT; cdr3_aa: CASIGTTTRLLHF
clone_size: NA; j_call: TRBJ2-2; d_call: NA; v_call: TRBV18; cdr3_nt: TGTGCCAGCTCCCTGATGGAGAATGCGAACACCGGGGAGCTGTTTTTT; cdr3_aa: CASSLMENANTGELFF
clone_size: NA; j_call: TRBJ2-2; d_call: TRBD2; v_call: TRBV19; cdr3_nt: TGTGCCACTTCCGTAGCGGGACGGGGCTCCGGGGAGCTGTTTTTT; cdr3_aa: CATSVAGRGSGELFF
clone_size: once; j_call: TRBJ2-7; d_call: TRBD1; v_call: TRBV29-1; cdr3_nt: TGCAGCGCACAGGGGCCCATCGGTGGAGAGCAGTACTTC; cdr3_aa: CSAQGPIGGEQYF
clone_size: NA; j_call: TRBJ2-1; d_call: TRBD2; v_call: TRBV4-1; cdr3_nt: TGCGCCAGCAGCCGACCGGAACTAGCGAGCTACAATGAGCAGTTCTTC; cdr3_aa: CASSRPELASYNEQFF
clone_size: NA; j_call: TRBJ1-4; d_call: NA; v_call: TRBV18; cdr3_nt: TGTGCCAGCTCACCTAATGAGGTGGAGGGCGAAAAACTGTTTTTT; cdr3_aa: CASSPNEVEGEKLFF
clone_size: NA; j_call: TRBJ2-7; d_call: TRBD1; v_call: TRBV18; cdr3_nt: TGTGCCAGCTCACCAATGGGACAGGGGACCCACGAGCAGTACTTC; cdr3_aa: CASSPMGQGTHEQYF
clone_size: NA; j_call: TRBJ1-5; d_call: NA; v_call: TRBV28; cdr3_nt: TGTGCCAGCAGTAATCAGGGTGGCAATCAGCCCCAGCATTTT; cdr3_aa: CASSNQGGNQPQHF
clone_size: NA; j_call: TRBJ2-3; d_call: NA; v_call: TRBV7-6; cdr3_nt: TGTGCCAGCAGCTTTGGACAGTACACAGATACGCAGTATTTT; cdr3_aa: CASSFGQYTDTQYF
clone_size: once; j_call: TRBJ2-3; d_call: TRBD2; v_call: TRBV19; cdr3_nt: TGTGCCAGTAGGCAGGACGGGAGGGGTACAGATACGCAGTATTTT; cdr3_aa: CASRQDGRGTDTQYF
clone_size: NA; j_call: TRBJ2-3; d_call: TRBD2; v_call: TRBV28; cdr3_nt: TGTGCCAGCAGTTCGAGCGGGATAGTGATCGGACGGTTAGATACGCAGTATTTT; cdr3_aa: CASSSSGIVIGRLDTQYF
clone_size: NA; j_call: TRBJ2-2; d_call: NA; v_call: TRBV2; cdr3_nt: TGTGCCAGCGGGACGTCGGCGAACACCGGGGAGCTGTTTTTT; cdr3_aa: CASGTSANTGELFF
clone_size: NA; j_call: TRBJ1-6; d_call: NA; v_call: TRBV28; cdr3_nt: TGTGCCAGCAGTTCTTTTGTCAGTTATTCACCCCTCCACTTT; cdr3_aa: CASSSFVSYSPLHF
clone_size: once; j_call: TRBJ2-5; d_call: TRBD2; v_call: TRBV11-2; cdr3_nt: TGTGCCAGCAGCTCCAGCCCCCGGACTAGCGGGGGGGAGACCCAGTACTTC; cdr3_aa: CASSSSPRTSGGETQYF
clone_size: NA; j_call: TRBJ1-6; d_call: TRBD1; v_call: TRBV27; cdr3_nt: TGTGCCAGCAGTTCCGGACAGGAAAGTTCACCCCTCCACTTT; cdr3_aa: CASSSGQESSPLHF
clone_size: NA; j_call: TRBJ1-1; d_call: NA; v_call: TRBV11-2; cdr3_nt: TGTGCCAGCAGGCTACAGGGTCTTATAGGCACTGAAGCTTTCTTT; cdr3_aa: CASRLQGLIGTEAFF
clone_size: NA; j_call: TRBJ1-2; d_call: TRBD1; v_call: TRBV19; cdr3_nt: TGTGCCAGTAGTACCTTACAGGGGGCCTATGGCTACACCTTC; cdr3_aa: CASSTLQGAYGYTF
clone_size: NA; j_call: TRBJ2-7; d_call: NA; v_call: TRBV10-1; cdr3_nt: TGCGCCAGCAGTCGTGGGAGCTACGAGCAGTACTTC; cdr3_aa: CASSRGSYEQYF
clone_size: NA; j_call: TRBJ1-1; d_call: NA; v_call: TRBV15; cdr3_nt: TGTGCCACCAGCAGAGATCACGGGGCTGAAGCTTTCTTT; cdr3_aa: CATSRDHGAEAFF
clone_size: NA; j_call: TRBJ1-2; d_call: NA; v_call: TRBV6-6; cdr3_nt: TGTGCCAGCAGTTACCGCACCGTCTACTATGGCTACACCTTC; cdr3_aa: CASSYRTVYYGYTF
clone_size: NA; j_call: TRBJ2-7; d_call: NA; v_call: TRBV5-1; cdr3_nt: TGCGCCAGCAGACACGACCTGGTCCCCCTTAATGAGCAGTACTTC; cdr3_aa: CASRHDLVPLNEQYF
clone_size: NA; j_call: TRBJ1-3; d_call: NA; v_call: TRBV19; cdr3_nt: TGTGCCAGTAGTATAGGAAGCTCTGGAAACACCATATATTTT; cdr3_aa: CASSIGSSGNTIYF
clone_size: NA; j_call: TRBJ1-5; d_call: NA; v_call: TRBV19; cdr3_nt: TGTGCCAGTAGGCGGACAGCATACTACAATCAGCCCCAGCATTTT; cdr3_aa: CASRRTAYYNQPQHF
clone_size: NA; j_call: TRBJ2-6; d_call: TRBD1; v_call: TRBV4-1; cdr3_nt: TGCGCCAGCAGCAAGGGACAGATCTCTGGGGCCAACGTCCTGACTTTC; cdr3_aa: CASSKGQISGANVLTF
clone_size: once; j_call: TRBJ2-1; d_call: NA; v_call: TRBV28; cdr3_nt: TGTGCCAGCAGTTTGGGAGTCCCCGATGAGCAGTTCTTC; cdr3_aa: CASSLGVPDEQFF
clone_size: NA; j_call: TRBJ2-7; d_call: NA; v_call: TRBV6-5; cdr3_nt: TGTGCCAGCAGTTACGACAGTGCCCACGAGCAGTACTTC; cdr3_aa: CASSYDSAHEQYF
clone_size: NA; j_call: TRBJ1-2; d_call: NA; v_call: TRBV6-1; cdr3_nt: TGTGCCAGCAGTGGCACGAGGAGGGATGGCTACACCTTC; cdr3_aa: CASSGTRRDGYTF
clone_size: NA; j_call: TRBJ2-1; d_call: TRBD2; v_call: TRBV19; cdr3_nt: TGTGCCACTCAAGGACTAGCGGGAGGCTACAATGAGCAGTTCTTC; cdr3_aa: CATQGLAGGYNEQFF
clone_size: NA; j_call: TRBJ2-7; d_call: TRBD2; v_call: TRBV28; cdr3_nt: TGTGCCAGCAGTCCGCGGAGCGGGAGGGGGTACGAGCAGTACTTC; cdr3_aa: CASSPRSGRGYEQYF
clone_size: NA; j_call: TRBJ2-3; d_call: TRBD2; v_call: TRBV5-1; cdr3_nt: TGCGCCAGCAGCTTGGCTCTAGCGGGGCCCACAGATACGCAGTATTTT; cdr3_aa: CASSLALAGPTDTQYF
clone_size: NA; j_call: TRBJ2-2; d_call: NA; v_call: TRBV28; cdr3_nt: TGTGCCAGCAGCCCCATTCGGTCCTGGAGGACCGGGGAGCTGTTTTTT; cdr3_aa: CASSPIRSWRTGELFF
clone_size: NA; j_call: TRBJ1-5; d_call: TRBD1; v_call: TRBV27; cdr3_nt: TGTGCCAGCAGGACAGGGTATAGCAATCAGCCCCAGCATTTT; cdr3_aa: CASRTGYSNQPQHF
clone_size: NA; j_call: TRBJ2-1; d_call: NA; v_call: TRBV7-6; cdr3_nt: TGTGCCAGCAGTCGCGACGACTACAATGAGCAGTTCTTC; cdr3_aa: CASSRDDYNEQFF
clone_size: NA; j_call: TRBJ2-7; d_call: NA; v_call: TRBV19; cdr3_nt: TGTGCCAGTAGTATAGGAAGGGACGGGGCACCCTACGAGCAGTACTTC; cdr3_aa: CASSIGRDGAPYEQYF
clone_size: NA; j_call: TRBJ1-1; d_call: NA; v_call: TRBV18; cdr3_nt: TGTGCCAGCTCACACTCCTCAAACACTGAAGCTTTCTTT; cdr3_aa: CASSHSSNTEAFF
clone_size: NA; j_call: TRBJ1-2; d_call: NA; v_call: TRBV27; cdr3_nt: TGTGCCACCACCCCCGGGGCCTATGGCTACACCTTC; cdr3_aa: CATTPGAYGYTF
clone_size: NA; j_call: TRBJ2-7; d_call: TRBD2; v_call: TRBV10-1; cdr3_nt: TGCGCCAGCAGTGAAGGTAGCGGGAGTCCCTACGAGCAGTACTTC; cdr3_aa: CASSEGSGSPYEQYF
clone_size: NA; j_call: TRBJ2-7; d_call: NA; v_call: TRBV5-1; cdr3_nt: TGCGCCAGCAGCTTGGGCAACGGACACCTCTACGAGCAGTACTTC; cdr3_aa: CASSLGNGHLYEQYF
clone_size: NA; j_call: TRBJ2-3; d_call: NA; v_call: TRBV28; cdr3_nt: TGTGCCAGCAGTCCCTGGAGTGTGGGTTCCGGGGATACGCAGTATTTT; cdr3_aa: CASSPWSVGSGDTQYF
clone_size: NA; j_call: TRBJ2-2; d_call: TRBD1; v_call: TRBV14; cdr3_nt: TGTGCCAGCAGCCACGGGACAGGGGGAACCGGGGAGCTGTTTTTT; cdr3_aa: CASSHGTGGTGELFF
clone_size: NA; j_call: TRBJ2-5; d_call: TRBD2; v_call: TRBV10-3; cdr3_nt: TGTGCCATCAGTCGACTAGCTCGGGAGACCCAGTACTTC; cdr3_aa: CAISRLARETQYF
clone_size: NA; j_call: TRBJ1-2; d_call: TRBD1; v_call: TRBV27; cdr3_nt: TGTGCCAGCAGTTTACTTCCGGGACAGGGTACCGATAGATCCTATGGCTACACCTTC; cdr3_aa: CASSLLPGQGTDRSYGYTF
clone_size: NA; j_call: TRBJ1-3; d_call: NA; v_call: TRBV2; cdr3_nt: TGTGCCAGCAGTGAATACACAGGAAACACCATATATTTT; cdr3_aa: CASSEYTGNTIYF
clone_size: NA; j_call: TRBJ2-7; d_call: TRBD1; v_call: TRBV10-1; cdr3_nt: TGCGCCAGCAGTGAGTCGACCGGGACAGGGAGCTCCTACGAGCAGTACTTC; cdr3_aa: CASSESTGTGSSYEQYF
clone_size: NA; j_call: TRBJ1-2; d_call: NA; v_call: TRBV28; cdr3_nt: TGTGCCAGCAACCCATACACCCCAGCTAACTATGGCTACACCTTC; cdr3_aa: CASNPYTPANYGYTF
clone_size: NA; j_call: TRBJ1-6; d_call: TRBD1; v_call: TRBV2; cdr3_nt: TGTGCCAGCAGTGCGGACAGGGACTATAATTCACCCCTCCACTTT; cdr3_aa: CASSADRDYNSPLHF
clone_size: NA; j_call: TRBJ1-1; d_call: NA; v_call: TRBV6-4; cdr3_nt: TGTGCCAGCAGTGAACAGCTGGGCACTGAAGCTTTCTTT; cdr3_aa: CASSEQLGTEAFF
clone_size: NA; j_call: TRBJ2-5; d_call: TRBD2; v_call: TRBV28; cdr3_nt: TGTGCCAGCAGTTTGCCCTGGACGGGAGGGACCCAGTACTTC; cdr3_aa: CASSLPWTGGTQYF
clone_size: NA; j_call: TRBJ2-1; d_call: NA; v_call: TRBV11-2; cdr3_nt: TGTGCCAGCAGCTTAGGGCAGGGGAGCAATGAGCAGTTCTTC; cdr3_aa: CASSLGQGSNEQFF
clone_size: NA; j_call: TRBJ2-7; d_call: NA; v_call: TRBV28; cdr3_nt: TGTGCCAGCCGCCAGGGTAGCTACGAGCAGTACTTC; cdr3_aa: CASRQGSYEQYF